The clone carrying this TCR beta chain was detected a few times. This specimen comes from a study of T cells in Graves' hyperthyroidism and ophthalmopathy. The investigators amplified TCR beta CDR3 regions from RNA transcripts. TCR CDR3 underwent first-round RT-PCR with the HTBI primer set. Each CDR3 protein is one row after TCRdb ran MiXCR on the multiplex PCR reads. The table has some 770,000 distinct CDR3 sequences, approximately 16% seen once. Trimming cost V 5 bases and J 4 bases, with 11 bases left between them. The CDR3 has 13 residues. Germline V CDR1 and CDR2: MNHEY, SMNVEV (reference sequence).

J is TRBJ1-2 and V is TRBV27; D gene unclear. This sequence originates from a man between 18 and 35 years old with Graves' hyperthyroidism. Material for sequencing was blood. CDR3 sequence (DNA): TGTGCCAGCAGTCCCTCAAGATTCTATGGCTACACCTTC. It translates to CASSPSRFYGYTF.